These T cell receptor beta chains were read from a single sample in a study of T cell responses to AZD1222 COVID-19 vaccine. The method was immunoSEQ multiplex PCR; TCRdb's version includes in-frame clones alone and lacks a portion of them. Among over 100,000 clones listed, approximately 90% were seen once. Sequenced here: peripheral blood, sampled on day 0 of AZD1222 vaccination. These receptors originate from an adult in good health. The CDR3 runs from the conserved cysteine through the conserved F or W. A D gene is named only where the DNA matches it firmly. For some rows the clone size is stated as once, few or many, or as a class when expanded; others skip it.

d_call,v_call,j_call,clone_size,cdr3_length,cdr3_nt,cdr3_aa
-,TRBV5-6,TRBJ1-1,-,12,TGTGCCAGCAGTTTCGGGGACACTGAAGCTTTCTTT,CASSFGDTEAFF
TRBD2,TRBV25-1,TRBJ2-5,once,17,TGTGCCAGCAGTGAATGGTCCCCTACTAGCGGCCAAGAGACCCAGTACTTC,CASSEWSPTSGQETQYF
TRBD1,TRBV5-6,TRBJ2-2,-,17,TGTGCCAGCAGCTTGGCCGGACAGGGGACACCCACCGGGGAGCTGTTTTTT,CASSLAGQGTPTGELFF
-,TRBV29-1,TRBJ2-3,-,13,TGCAGCGTTGAAGTTAGTATGACAGATACGCAGTATTTT,CSVEVSMTDTQYF
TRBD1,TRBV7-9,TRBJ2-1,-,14,TGTGCCAGCAGCCTTGACAGGGCCCACAATGAGCAGTTCTTC,CASSLDRAHNEQFF
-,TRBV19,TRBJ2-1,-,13,TGTGCCAGTAGTATAGGCCCCAGCGCTGAGCAGTTCTTC,CASSIGPSAEQFF
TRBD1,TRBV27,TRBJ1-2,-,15,TGTGCCAGCAGTTTATACCCCCAGGGGGCACGAGGCTACACCTTC,CASSLYPQGARGYTF
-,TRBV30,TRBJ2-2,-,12,TGTGCAGTTCGGGCGAACACCGGGGAGCTGTTTTTT,CAVRANTGELFF
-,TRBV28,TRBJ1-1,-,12,TGTGCCAGCAGACTTACCCCCGCTGAAGCTTTCTTT,CASRLTPAEAFF
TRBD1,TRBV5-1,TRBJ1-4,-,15,TGCGCCAGCCGGACAGGCTCCACTACCGATGAAAAACTGTTTTTT,CASRTGSTTDEKLFF
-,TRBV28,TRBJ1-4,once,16,TGTGCCAGCAGTCCGCCTACCGGGACGGGTAATGAAAGGTTGTTTTTT,CASSPPTGTGNERLFF
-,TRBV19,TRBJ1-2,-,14,TGTGCCAGTAGTATAGCGAAGGGGCGGGATGGCTACACCTTC,CASSIAKGRDGYTF
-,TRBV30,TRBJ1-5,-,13,TGTGCCTGGAGCGCAACTACGGATCAGCCCCAGCATTTT,CAWSATTDQPQHF
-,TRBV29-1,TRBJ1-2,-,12,TGCAGCGTTATCTTGGACACGGATGGCTACACCTTC,CSVILDTDGYTF
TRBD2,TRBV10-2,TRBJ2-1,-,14,TGCGCCAGCAGAGAGACTAGCGGGAGTAATGAGCAGTTCTTC,CASRETSGSNEQFF
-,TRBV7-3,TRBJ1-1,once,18,TGTGCCAGCAGCTTCGACCCAATTCCGGGACAAATAGGGACTGAAGCTTTCTTT,CASSFDPIPGQIGTEAFF
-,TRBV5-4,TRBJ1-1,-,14,TGTGCCAGCAGCTCCCCGGAAGAGGTCACTGAAGCTTTCTTT,CASSSPEEVTEAFF
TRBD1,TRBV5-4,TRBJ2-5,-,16,TGTGCCAGCAGCCCGAGGACAGGCCACCTCCAAGAGACCCAGTACTTC,CASSPRTGHLQETQYF
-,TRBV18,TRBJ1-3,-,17,TGTGCCAGCTCACCAACCCTAGGGGGTTTCTCTGGAAACACCATATATTTT,CASSPTLGGFSGNTIYF
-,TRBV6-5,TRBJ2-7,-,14,TGTGCCAGCAGTCCGACTGGGGGAACCTACGAGCAGTACTTC,CASSPTGGTYEQYF
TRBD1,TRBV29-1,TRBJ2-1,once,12,TGCAGCGGGGGACAGATCTACAATGAGCAGTTCTTC,CSGGQIYNEQFF
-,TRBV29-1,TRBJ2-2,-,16,TGCAGCGTTGTCTCGTCAGGGACCGCGTACACCGGGGAGCTGTTTTTT,CSVVSSGTAYTGELFF
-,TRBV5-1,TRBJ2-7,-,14,TGCGCCAGCAGCTTGGGTCAACGCTCCTACGAGCAGTACTTC,CASSLGQRSYEQYF
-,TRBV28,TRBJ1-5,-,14,TGTGCCAGCAGTTCTGCGCTGGCCAATCAGCCCCAGCATTTT,CASSSALANQPQHF
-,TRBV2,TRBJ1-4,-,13,TGTGCCAGCAGTCAACGGTTGGCTGAAAAACTGTTTTTT,CASSQRLAEKLFF
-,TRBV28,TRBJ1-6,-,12,TGTGCCAGCAGTCCGTTAATTGGAACCCTCCACTTT,CASSPLIGTLHF
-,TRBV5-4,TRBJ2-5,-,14,TGTGCCAGCAGCTTGCAGGGGTCGCAAGAGACCCAGTACTTC,CASSLQGSQETQYF
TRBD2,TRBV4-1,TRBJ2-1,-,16,TGCGCCAGCCAACCTAGTACTAGCGGCTCCTACAATGAGCAGTTCTTC,CASQPSTSGSYNEQFF
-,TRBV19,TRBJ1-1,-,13,TGTGCCAGTAGTATATCCAGGAACACTGAAGCTTTCTTT,CASSISRNTEAFF
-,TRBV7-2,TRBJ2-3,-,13,TGTGCCAGCAGGTCAGGGAGCACAGATACGCAGTATTTT,CASRSGSTDTQYF
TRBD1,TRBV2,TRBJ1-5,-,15,TGTGCCAGCAGCCTTGACCCTCAGGGGGCCCAGCCCCAGCATTTT,CASSLDPQGAQPQHF
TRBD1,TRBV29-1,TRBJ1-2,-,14,TGCAGCGTGGACTCGACAGGGGATAACTATGGCTACACCTTC,CSVDSTGDNYGYTF
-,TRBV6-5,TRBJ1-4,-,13,TGTGCCAGCAAGGAGGGCCCTAATGAAAAACTGTTTTTT,CASKEGPNEKLFF
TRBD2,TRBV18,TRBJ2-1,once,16,TGTGCCAGCTCATTCGGTCTAGCGGGAGGCGGAAATGAGCAGTTCTTC,CASSFGLAGGGNEQFF
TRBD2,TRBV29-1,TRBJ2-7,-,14,TGCAGCGTTGGGACTAGCGGAGTGGGGAACGAGCAGTACTTC,CSVGTSGVGNEQYF
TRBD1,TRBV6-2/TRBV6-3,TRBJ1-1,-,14,TGTGCCAGCAGTCCGGACAGGGAGTACACTGAAGCTTTCTTT,CASSPDREYTEAFF
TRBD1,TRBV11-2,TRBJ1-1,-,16,TGTGCCAGCAGCTTCGCAGGGGGGAGGCGGAACACTGAAGCTTTCTTT,CASSFAGGRRNTEAFF
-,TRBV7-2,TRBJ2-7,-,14,TGTGCCAGCAGCCCAGGCGGCAGCCACAAGGAGCAGTACTTC,CASSPGGSHKEQYF
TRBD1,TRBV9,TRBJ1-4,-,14,TGTGCCAGCAGCGAGGGGGCACGTAATGAAAAACTGTTTTTT,CASSEGARNEKLFF
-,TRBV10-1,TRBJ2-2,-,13,TGCGCCAGCAGTGAGGGAGGGGCCGGGGAGCTGTTTTTT,CASSEGGAGELFF
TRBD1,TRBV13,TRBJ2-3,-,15,TGTGCCAGCAGCCCGGACAGGATTTCCACAGATACGCAGTATTTT,CASSPDRISTDTQYF
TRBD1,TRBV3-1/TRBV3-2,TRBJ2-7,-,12,TGTGCCAGCAGCCGGGGGACAGACGAGCAGTACTTC,CASSRGTDEQYF